The text below deals with one T cell receptor (beta chain). Its matching antigen is unknown. There are 15 residues in the CDR3. CDR1 and CDR2 from the germline V gene are SGDLS and YYNGEE. The ends lost 4 bases at V and 5 bases at J; junction bases unmatched: 9. This entry comes from a study of cytomegalovirus exposure and HLA in healthy donors. Study at large: As an earlier analysis found, around 200 million T cells yielded around 110 million unique TCR beta sequences.

Findings and caveats of the study: High specificity and sensitivity for cytomegalovirus status were reported for the classifier. In a later analysis, V- and J-gene trimming of beta chains associated with a DCLRE1C missense variant, replicated independently. The productive fraction for most TCR beta V segments was about 87% or about 30% in an earlier analysis.

The PCR was carried out with 60 Vbeta primers and 13 Jbeta primers. Some clones are missing from TCRdb's copy, which holds only in-frame ones; the method was immunoSEQ multiplex PCR. The table lists approximately 160,000 clones, about 64% of them singletons. The sample comprised PBMCs. This receptor was obtained from a woman under 40 in good health and CMV-seropositive. The chain couples TRBV9 to TRBJ2-3; 8 bases map to TRBD2. This chain's CDR3 is CASSPTGLAGDTQYF. CDR3 DNA sequence: TGTGCCAGCAGCCCCACCGGGCTAGCGGGAGATACGCAGTATTTT.